These T cell receptor beta chains were read from a single sample in a study of T cell responses to AZD1222 COVID-19 vaccine. Method: immunoSEQ multiplex PCR; TCRdb's copy keeps in-frame clones and lacks some. This sample has some 130,000 clones, with about 90% found just once. The starting material was peripheral blood, obtained on day 0 of AZD1222 vaccination. Receptors originate from an adult in good health. CDR3s include the opening cysteine and the closing phenylalanine or tryptophan. The D gene is left open where the match is weak. A clone size is listed for some rows: how often the clone was seen (once, few, many), or a class if it is expanded.

.	.	TRBJ1-2	TRBV5-4	TGTGCCAGCAGCCCCGGGACACTCTCGGCGGGCTACACCTTC	CASSPGTLSAGYTF
.	.	TRBJ2-1	TRBV7-2	TGTGCCAGCAGCCTCCCGGACTGGTTCCCGCAGTTCTTC	CASSLPDWFPQFF
TRBD2	.	TRBJ2-1	TRBV5-1	TGCGCCAGCAGCACCCTAGCGGGACCCTACAATGAGCAGTTCTTC	CASSTLAGPYNEQFF
TRBD1	few	TRBJ1-1	TRBV4-2	TGTGCCAGCAGCCAGGCCGGGACAGGGGACACTGAAGCTTTCTTT	CASSQAGTGDTEAFF
.	.	TRBJ1-4	TRBV5-4	TGTGCCAGCAGCCTAAGACAGGTCGGAGGTGAAAAACTGTTTTTT	CASSLRQVGGEKLFF
.	.	TRBJ1-4	TRBV2	TGTGCCAGCAGTGATCTCCGGCCAGGGGTAGAAAAACTGTTTTTT	CASSDLRPGVEKLFF
.	.	TRBJ1-2	TRBV2	TGTGCCACAAAGGAGGGCGCCGGCTATGGCTACACCTTC	CATKEGAGYGYTF
TRBD2	.	TRBJ2-3	TRBV11-3	TGTGCCAGCAGCTTAGTACTAGCGGGAGCTACAGATACGCAGTATTTT	CASSLVLAGATDTQYF
TRBD1	.	TRBJ2-1	TRBV5-1	TGCGCCAGCAGCTCGGGTGTTGGGACAGGGGGTGGAAATGAGCAGTTCTTC	CASSSGVGTGGGNEQFF
TRBD1	.	TRBJ2-3	TRBV5-1	TGCGCCAGCAGCTTGGGGACAGGGTTGGCAGATACGCAGTATTTT	CASSLGTGLADTQYF
.	.	TRBJ1-4	TRBV19	TGTGCCAGCGTGGGTGAAGGACGGCGTAATGAAAAACTGTTTTTT	CASVGEGRRNEKLFF
.	.	TRBJ2-3	TRBV5-4	TGTGCCAGCCGGACGGGGGTTGGGACAGATACGCAGTATTTT	CASRTGVGTDTQYF
TRBD2	.	TRBJ2-1	TRBV7-2	TGTGCCAGCAGCTCCTCCACTAGCGCGGCAACCTACAATGAGCAGTTCTTC	CASSSSTSAATYNEQFF
.	.	TRBJ1-5	TRBV6-1	TGTGCCAGCAGTGAAGAGGGGGTTCCGGGAGGCAATCAGCCCCAGCATTTT	CASSEEGVPGGNQPQHF
TRBD1	.	TRBJ2-6	TRBV13	TGTGCCAGCAGCTCATCCGGGACAGGGATCGTCCTGACTTTC	CASSSSGTGIVLTF
.	.	TRBJ2-2	TRBV5-6	TGTGCCAGCAGCTTGCCGGAGGGGTCGAACACCGGGGAGCTGTTTTTT	CASSLPEGSNTGELFF
TRBD1	.	TRBJ1-2	TRBV4-3	TGCGCCAGCAGCCGGACAGGGGTAGGGAACTATGGCTACACCTTC	CASSRTGVGNYGYTF
TRBD2	.	TRBJ2-1	TRBV27	TGTGCCAGCAGCTCCGGACTAGTGGGTTTCAATGAGCAGTTCTTC	CASSSGLVGFNEQFF
.	.	TRBJ1-2	TRBV5-6	TGTGCCACTGAGCCCGGAGCCCGCGGCTATGGCTACACCTTC	CATEPGARGYGYTF
.	.	TRBJ2-1	TRBV6-4	TGTGCCAGCAGTGACTCAGGACCTAGACAGTTCTTC	CASSDSGPRQFF
.	.	TRBJ1-3	TRBV2	TGTGCCAGTAGCACGGGGAAAGGAAACACCATATATTTT	CASSTGKGNTIYF
.	.	TRBJ1-1	TRBV28	TGTGCCAGCACCCCGGAGACCGGGCCATGGACTGAAGCTTTCTTT	CASTPETGPWTEAFF
.	.	TRBJ1-6	TRBV7-8	TGTGCCAGCAGGCAGGGGTCTAATTCACCCCTCCACTTT	CASRQGSNSPLHF
TRBD2	.	TRBJ2-5	TRBV7-2	TGTGCCAGCAGCCTGACTAGCGGGAAAGAGACCCAGTACTTC	CASSLTSGKETQYF
.	once	TRBJ2-1	TRBV3-1/TRBV3-2	TGTGCCAGCAGCCAAGGAGGGACGTCGAATGAGCAGTTCTTC	CASSQGGTSNEQFF
.	.	TRBJ1-3	TRBV30	TGTGCCTGGAGTGGAAGCGGTTCTGGAAACACCATATATTTT	CAWSGSGSGNTIYF
.	once	TRBJ2-7	TRBV3-1/TRBV3-2	TGTGCCAGCAGCCAAGTTTCCGGCTACGAGCAGTACTTC	CASSQVSGYEQYF
.	.	TRBJ2-1	TRBV4-1	TGCGCCAGCAGCCCCTATCTTAATAGCGCCAATGAGCAGTTCTTC	CASSPYLNSANEQFF
TRBD2	.	TRBJ2-1	TRBV4-1	TGCGCCAGCAGCCAAGTCGCGGGAGCTAGGCTCTTC	CASSQVAGARLF
.	few	TRBJ1-1	TRBV6-5	TGTGCCAGCAGTTACCACAGCTTGAACACTGAAGCTTTCTTT	CASSYHSLNTEAFF
.	.	TRBJ1-2	TRBV2	TGTGCCAGCAGTGATCGGTTCGACTTGTATGGCTACACCTTC	CASSDRFDLYGYTF
TRBD1	once	TRBJ1-4	TRBV30	TGTGCCTGGTCCCGGACAGGAATTAATGAAAAACTGTTTTTT	CAWSRTGINEKLFF
.	.	TRBJ1-2	TRBV29-1	TGCAGCGTTGATCTGGTATTGAATGGCTACACCTTC	CSVDLVLNGYTF
.	.	TRBJ2-5	TRBV7-2	TGTGCCAGCAGCTTGGGCCTGTTCCGCGGGGAGACCCAGTACTTC	CASSLGLFRGETQYF
TRBD1	.	TRBJ1-6	TRBV10-3	TGTGCCATAGCGGACAGGGGGAATTCACCCCTCCACTTT	CAIADRGNSPLHF
TRBD1	.	TRBJ1-2	TRBV7-9	TGTGCCAGCAGCTTGGGACAGAGCTATGGCTACACCTTC	CASSLGQSYGYTF
.	.	TRBJ1-4	TRBV7-9	TGTGCCAGCGAAAGAGCAGAGGGGCGTTTCTCGGAAAAACTGTTTTTT	CASERAEGRFSEKLFF
.	.	TRBJ1-5	TRBV4-2	TGTGCCAGCAGCCAGACCGGGACCCAGGGATGGCAGCCCCAGCATTTT	CASSQTGTQGWQPQHF
.	.	TRBJ1-1	TRBV29-1	TGCAGCGTTGGTATGACGGCTGAAGCTTTCTTT	CSVGMTAEAFF
.	.	TRBJ1-6	TRBV7-2	TGTGCCAGCAGCTTAACTCAAGGGACGGATTCACCCCTCCACTTT	CASSLTQGTDSPLHF
.	.	TRBJ1-2	TRBV5-5	TGTGCCAGCAGCTTTGAGGCTTACCCTAACTATGGCTACACCTTC	CASSFEAYPNYGYTF
.	.	TRBJ1-1	TRBV30	TGTGCCTGGAGCGGGGACACTGAAGCTTTCTTT	CAWSGDTEAFF
.	.	TRBJ1-5	TRBV5-1	TGCGCCAGCAGCTTGAACACAGAGCACAATCAGCCCCAGCATTTT	CASSLNTEHNQPQHF
TRBD1	once	TRBJ1-5	TRBV27	TGTGCCAGCAGCTTGACAGGGTTCGAGCCCCAGCATTTT	CASSLTGFEPQHF